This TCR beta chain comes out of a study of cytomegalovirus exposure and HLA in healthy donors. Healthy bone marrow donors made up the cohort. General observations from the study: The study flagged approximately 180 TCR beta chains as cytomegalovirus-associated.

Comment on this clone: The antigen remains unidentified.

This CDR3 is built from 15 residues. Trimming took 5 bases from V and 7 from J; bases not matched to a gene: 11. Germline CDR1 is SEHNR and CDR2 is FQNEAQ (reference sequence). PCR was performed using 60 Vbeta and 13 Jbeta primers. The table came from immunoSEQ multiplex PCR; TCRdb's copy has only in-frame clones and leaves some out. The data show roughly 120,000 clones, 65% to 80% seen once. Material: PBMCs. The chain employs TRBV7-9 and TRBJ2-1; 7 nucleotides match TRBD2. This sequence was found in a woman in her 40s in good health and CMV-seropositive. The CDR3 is CASSTWTRNKNEQFF. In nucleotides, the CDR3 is TGTGCCAGCAGCACCTGGACTAGAAATAAAAATGAGCAGTTCTTC.